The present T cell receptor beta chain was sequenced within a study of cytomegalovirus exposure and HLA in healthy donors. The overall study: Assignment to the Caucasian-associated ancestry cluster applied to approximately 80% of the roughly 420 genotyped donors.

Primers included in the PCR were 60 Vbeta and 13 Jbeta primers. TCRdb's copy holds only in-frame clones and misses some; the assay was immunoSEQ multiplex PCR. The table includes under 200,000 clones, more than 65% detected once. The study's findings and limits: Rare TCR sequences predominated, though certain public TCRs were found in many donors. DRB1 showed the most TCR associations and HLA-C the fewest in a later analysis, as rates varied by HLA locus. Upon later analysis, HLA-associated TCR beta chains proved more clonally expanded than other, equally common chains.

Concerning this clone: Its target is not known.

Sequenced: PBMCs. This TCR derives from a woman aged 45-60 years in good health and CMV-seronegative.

In DNA, the CDR3 is TGTGCCAGCAGCCTAACAGGGGGCGGTCAGCCCCAGCATTTT. Its protein is CASSLTGGGQPQHF. This chain joins TRBV28 and TRBJ1-5, with 9 bases that match TRBD1. J gave up 6 bases and V 6 bases, and 6 bases lay outside the gene matches. The germline gives CDR1 MDHEN, CDR2 SYDVKM. CDR3 size: 14 residues.